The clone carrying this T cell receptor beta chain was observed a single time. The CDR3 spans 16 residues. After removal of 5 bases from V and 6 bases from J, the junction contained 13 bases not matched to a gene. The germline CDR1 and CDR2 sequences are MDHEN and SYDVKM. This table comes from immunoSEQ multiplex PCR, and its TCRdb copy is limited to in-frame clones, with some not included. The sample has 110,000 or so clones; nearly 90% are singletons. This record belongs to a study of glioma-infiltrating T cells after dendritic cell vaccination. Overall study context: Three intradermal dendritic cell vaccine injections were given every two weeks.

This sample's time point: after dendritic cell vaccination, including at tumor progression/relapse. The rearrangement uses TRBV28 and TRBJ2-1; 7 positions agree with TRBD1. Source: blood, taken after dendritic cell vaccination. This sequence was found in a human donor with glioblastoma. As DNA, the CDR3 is TGTGCCAGCAGTCCCCTCAAAGGGGGCTTGCGCAATGAGCAGTTCTTC. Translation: CASSPLKGGLRNEQFF.